Following are 24 T cell receptor beta chains from one sample sequenced in a study of blood T cell repertoires in COVID-19. Libraries were prepared by immunoSEQ multiplex PCR; TCRdb keeps only in-frame clonotypes and omits some of them. The table lists over 200,000 clones, almost 90% of them singletons, with around 1.5% in the top ten. The source material was peripheral blood. Receptors originate from a man between 18 and 29 years old with active or convalescent COVID-19.

The J gene is TRBJ2-1, the V gene TRBV7-9; D is ambiguous. Trimming cost V 5 bases and J 2 bases, with 10 bases left between them. Germline V gene lookup returns CDR1 SEHNR and CDR2 FQNEAQ (reference sequence). CDR3 length: 14 residues. The CDR3 region is CASSPPIPYNEQFF. CDR3 coding DNA: TGTGCCAGCAGCCCCCCAATCCCCTACAATGAGCAGTTCTTC.

This sequence joins TRBV2 and TRBJ1-6; TRBD1 matches at 9 bases. The germline V gene has CDR1 SNHLY and CDR2 FYNNEI. The trim removed 7 bases at V and 10 bases at J, leaving 8 bases unmatched. The length of the CDR3 is 14 residues. The CDR3 nucleotides read TGTGCCAGCATGGCGGGACAGGGAGCGTCACCCCTCCACTTT. Protein sequence: CASMAGQGASPLHF.

The chain employs TRBV27 and TRBJ1-1; D may be TRBD1 (5 bases). Germline CDR1 and CDR2: MNHEY and SMNVEV (reference sequence). This CDR3 region has 15 residues. V lost 3 bases and J lost 1, with 12 bases in between. The CDR3: CASSFRGPRNTEAFF. The CDR3 DNA sequence: TGTGCCAGCAGTTTTAGGGGCCCCAGGAACACTGAAGCTTTCTTT.

The count of this clone is one. This sequence joins TRBV11-1 and TRBJ1-4; TRBD1 matches at 8 bases. After removal of 0 bases from V and 8 bases from J, the junction contained 5 bases not matched to a gene. The CDR3 spans 15 residues. CDR1 and CDR2 from the germline V gene are SGHAT and FQDESV (reference sequence). This chain's CDR3 is CASSLAGQVQEKLFF. Written as DNA, the CDR3 is TGTGCCAGCAGCTTAGCGGGACAGGTCCAGGAAAAACTGTTTTTT.

This sequence joins TRBV9 and TRBJ2-1; 8 nucleotides match TRBD1. Germline lookup yields CDR1 SGDLS and CDR2 YYNGEE. CDR3 length: 19 amino acids. J was trimmed by 5 bases and V by 4 bases; bases with no gene match: 20. CDR3 residues: CASSTPTRTGPWGDNEQFF. The CDR3 region has the DNA TGTGCCAGCAGCACCCCCACCCGGACAGGGCCCTGGGGGGACAATGAGCAGTTCTTC.

This chain joins TRBV28 and TRBJ2-5, with 8 bases fitting TRBD2. CDR3 size: 17 residues. Looked up from germline, CDR1 is MDHEN and CDR2 is SYDVKM. V dropped 6 bases and J dropped 3; count of bases not matched to a gene: 15. CDR3 loop: CASSAPLAGKSKETQYF. In DNA form, the CDR3 reads TGTGCCAGCAGCGCACCATTAGCGGGAAAGAGCAAAGAGACCCAGTACTTC.

The chain combines TRBV14 with TRBJ2-3; tentatively, D is TRBD1 (6 bases). Trimming left V 1 base short and J 0 bases short, with 11 bases between. This CDR3 region has 16 residues. Germline values: CDR1 SGHDN, CDR2 FVKESK. The CDR3 region is CASSQARTASTDTQYF. DNA for the CDR3: TGTGCCAGCAGCCAAGCCAGGACAGCTAGCACAGATACGCAGTATTTT.

The chain is built from TRBV3-1 (or the pseudogene TRBV3-2) and TRBJ2-1, with D possibly being TRBD2 (6 bases). Deletions cut 2 bases from V and 0 bases from J, with 14 bases between. Germline CDR1 reads LGHDT; CDR2 reads YNNKEL (reference sequence). The CDR3 has 17 residues. The CDR3 DNA is TGTGCCAGCAGCCAATCGGCGAGGGACTCCTCCTACAATGAGCAGTTCTTC. Protein sequence: CASSQSARDSSYNEQFF.

The CDR3 DNA is TGTGCCAGCAGCGCGGTAAATGAAAAACTGTTTTTT. This translates into CASSAVNEKLFF. The gene calls are TRBV13 and TRBJ1-4; no definite D call. V dropped 5 bases and J dropped 5 bases, with 6 bases sitting between them. Germline values: CDR1 PRHDT, CDR2 FYEKMQ (reference sequence). This CDR3 is 12 amino acids long.

V is TRBV28 and J is TRBJ1-3; D is unresolved. Deletions cut 3 bases from V and 6 bases from J, with 9 bases between. Germline lookup yields CDR1 MDHEN and CDR2 SYDVKM. The CDR3 runs 13 residues. The CDR3 reads CASSLGTANTIYF. The CDR3 DNA reads as TGTGCCAGCAGTTTGGGCACGGCAAACACCATATATTTT. The complete variable domain, with remaining parts taken from reference TRBV28 and TRBJ1-3, reads DVKVTQSSRYLVKRTGEKVFLECVQDMDHENMFWYRQDPGLGLRLIYFSYDVKMKEKGDIPEGYSVSREKKERFSLILESASTNQTSMYLCASSLGTANTIYFGEGSWLTVV.

V is TRBV9 and J is TRBJ2-2; no firm D call. Germline V gene lookup returns CDR1 SGDLS and CDR2 YYNGEE. V was shortened by 3 bases and J by 1 base, with 10 bases between the two germline ends. This CDR3 spans 15 amino acids. The DNA for the CDR3 is TGTGCCAGCAGCGAAAATGACTTGAACACCGGGGAGCTGTTTTTT. This codes for CASSENDLNTGELFF.

The rearrangement joins TRBV27 to TRBJ2-3; D is possibly TRBD2 (7 bases). V lost 4 bases, J lost 2 bases, and 19 bases lay in between. CDR3 length equals 17 residues. Germline V CDR1 and CDR2: MNHEY, SMNVEV (reference sequence). The CDR3 DNA is TGTGCCAGCAGTTCCCAAGGGGGAGGGTTTAACACAGATACGCAGTATTTT. This codes for CASSSQGGGFNTDTQYF.

This chain uses TRBV29-1 with TRBJ1-2; unclear D gene. V was trimmed by 4 bases and J by 5 bases, leaving 11 bases between them. The CDR3 runs 12 residues. Germline CDR1 SQVTM, CDR2 ANQGSEA. CDR3 sequence: CSVGHSPYGYTF. CDR3 in DNA: TGCAGCGTTGGGCACAGCCCTTATGGCTACACCTTC.

This clone was recorded a few times. This rearrangement joins TRBV18 to TRBJ1-3; possibly TRBD1 for D (5 bases). The CDR3 is made up of 15 amino acids. Trimming pared 3 bases from V and 0 bases from J, leaving 9 bases between. CDR1 is KGHSH, CDR2 LQKENI, per germline. CDR3 loop: CASSPKTDSGNTIYF. The CDR3 DNA reads TGTGCCAGCTCACCCAAGACAGACTCTGGAAACACCATATATTTT. The full variable domain, with the rest looked up from reference TRBV18 and TRBJ1-3, is NAGVMQNPRHLVRRRGQEARLRCSPMKGHSHVYWYRQLPEEGLKFMVYLQKENIIDESGMPKERFSAEFPKEGPSILRIQQVVRGDSAAYFCASSPKTDSGNTIYFGEGSWLTVV.

V usage is TRBV5-1 and J usage is TRBJ2-3, with D tentatively TRBD2 (6 bases). Germline loops: CDR1 SGHRS, CDR2 YFSETQ. The CDR3 spans 14 residues. Trimming shortened V by 5 bases and J by 4 bases, and 14 bases separated the two germline ends. The chain's CDR3 is CASRLDSGADTQYF. In DNA form, the CDR3 reads TGCGCCAGCAGGTTAGACTCGGGGGCAGATACGCAGTATTTT.

The rearrangement uses TRBV19 and TRBJ1-2; TRBD1 agrees at 7 bases. This CDR3 contains 15 residues. Trimming removed 5 bases from V and 5 bases from J; junction bases left unmatched: 11. Germline loops: CDR1 LNHDA, CDR2 SQIVND (reference sequence). The chain's CDR3 is CASSADRASSYGYTF. CDR3 DNA sequence: TGTGCCAGTAGTGCTGACAGGGCCTCAAGTTATGGCTACACCTTC. Using reference TRBV19 and TRBJ1-2 for the parts outside the CDR3, the full variable domain is DGGITQSPKYLFRKEGQNVTLSCEQNLNHDAMYWYRQDPGQGLRLIYYSQIVNDFQKGDIAEGYSVSREKKESFPLTVTSAQKNPTAFYLCASSADRASSYGYTFGSGTRLTVV.

This clone was picked up one time. V usage is TRBV7-2 and J usage is TRBJ1-5; weak D call: TRBD1 (5 bases). V gave up 6 bases and J gave up 2 bases, with 20 bases separating them. Germline CDR1 and CDR2: SGHTA and FQGNSA. The CDR3 runs 17 residues. The chain's CDR3 is CASRPTSGLGGNQPQHF. The CDR3 nucleotides are TGTGCCAGCAGACCGACGTCGGGACTGGGGGGCAATCAGCCCCAGCATTTT.

This clone was detected many times. The genes are TRBV3-1 (or the pseudogene TRBV3-2) and TRBJ1-2; 7 positions match TRBD1. Germline V gene data show CDR1 as LGHDT and CDR2 as YNNKEL (reference sequence). V trimming: 4 bases; J trimming: 4 bases; junction bases outside the gene matches: 6. This CDR3 region has 14 residues. This chain's CDR3 is CASSRPGGLYGYTF. The CDR3 bases are TGTGCCAGCAGCCGCCCAGGGGGGCTCTATGGCTACACCTTC.

The genes are TRBV7-9 and TRBJ2-7, with D maybe TRBD2 (6 bases). Deletions cut 5 bases from V and 0 bases from J, with 11 bases between. CDR1 is SEHNR and CDR2 is FQNEAQ in the germline V gene (reference sequence). This CDR3 is 14 amino acids long. Here the CDR3 DNA reads TGTGCCAGCAGCCCAGGACTACCCTCCTACGAGCAGTACTTC. Its protein is CASSPGLPSYEQYF. The full variable domain, with the rest looked up from reference TRBV7-9 and TRBJ2-7, is DTGVSQNPRHKITKRGQNVTFRCDPISEHNRLYWYRQTLGQGPEFLTYFQNEAQLEKSRLLSDRFSAERPKGSFSTLEIQRTEQGDSAMYLCASSPGLPSYEQYFGPGTRLTVT.

The genes are TRBV29-1 and TRBJ1-1; D might be TRBD1 (5 bases). The CDR3 has 13 amino acids. Germline loops: CDR1 SQVTM, CDR2 ANQGSEA. The CDR3 DNA is TGCAGTGACAGTAGTTCTTTGAACACTGAAGCTTTCTTT. Protein product: CSDSSSLNTEAFF. Complete variable domain (other parts from reference TRBV29-1 and TRBJ1-1): SAVISQKPSRDICQRGTSLTIQCQVDSQVTMMFWYRQQPGQSLTLIATANQGSEATYESGFVIDKFPISRPNLTFSTLTVSNMSPEDSSIYLCSDSSSLNTEAFFGQGTRLTVV.

The rearrangement joins TRBV30 to TRBJ1-2; D not certain. Germline lookup yields CDR1 GTSNPN and CDR2 SVGIG (reference sequence). Trimming pared 1 base from V and 2 bases from J, leaving 11 bases between. This CDR3 contains 14 residues. The CDR3 loop reads CAWSGGNFNYGYTF. CDR3 in DNA: TGTGCCTGGAGTGGAGGGAACTTCAACTATGGCTACACCTTC.

CDR3 in amino acids: CASSASGTGAYEQYF. DNA of the CDR3: TGTGCCAGCAGCGCCTCCGGGACAGGGGCCTACGAGCAGTACTTC. The chain carries TRBV9 and TRBJ2-7, with 10 bases aligning to TRBD1. Germline trimming cut 3 bases from V and 2 bases from J; bases unmatched to any gene: 5. The CDR3 consists of 15 residues. Per germline, CDR1 SGDLS and CDR2 YYNGEE.

This chain links TRBV18 with TRBJ1-1, with 9 bases matching TRBD1. The CDR3 is 14 amino acids. The V segment lost 5 bases and the J segment 1 base; nucleotides outside the gene matches: 2. Germline V gives CDR1 KGHSH, CDR2 LQKENI. CDR3 residues: CASSEGQGNTEAFF. The CDR3 DNA reads as TGTGCCAGCTCAGAGGGACAGGGGAACACTGAAGCTTTCTTT.

The chain joins TRBV28 to TRBJ2-1; 7 nucleotides agree with TRBD2. V was pared by 10 bases and J by 9 bases, with 12 bases of the junction left unmatched. The germline V gene encodes CDR1 MDHEN and CDR2 SYDVKM. The CDR3 is 13 residues long. CDR3 bases: TGTGCCACCACGCGGGACTACCTATTTGAGCAGTTCTTC. It codes for CATTRDYLFEQFF.